This T cell receptor (beta chain) was sequenced for a study of post-analysis software for immune sequencing data. The wider study: Both relapsing-remitting and secondary progressive multiple sclerosis featured among the disease courses, as did progressive-relapsing multiple sclerosis.

Study-wide results and limits: Analysis by F measure revealed that same-batch samples clustered strongly together. Normalized Chao1 diversity in multiple sclerosis patients fell significantly below that of controls. Five or six TRBV segments, TRBV5-6, TRBV5-1 and TRBV20-1 among them, were found more frequent in patients than controls.

Incorporated into the TCR beta cDNA libraries were unique molecular identifiers, which served to reduce PCR and sequencing biases. T cells numbering about 0.85 to 10 million yielded cDNA molecules that totaled about 500,000. TCRdb analysed the PCR reads with MiXCR anew, one entry per CDR3 protein. The sample has about 460,000 distinct CDR3 sequences; nearly 45% are singletons. This CDR3 region has 15 residues. The V gene end was trimmed by 2 bases and the J gene end by 3 bases; junction bases not matched to a gene: 4. Germline V gene lookup returns CDR1 SQVTM and CDR2 ANQGSEA. As regards this clonotype: What it recognizes is unknown.

The source is a girl between 5 and 17 years old with multiple sclerosis. Sequencing was done on a sample of blood. V gene TRBV29-1 combines with J gene TRBJ2-3; 11 bases align to TRBD2. CDR3 DNA: TGCAGCGTTGAACAACTAGCGGGAGAAACAGATACGCAGTATTTT. Its protein product is CSVEQLAGETDTQYF.